A single sample gave rise to the 5 T cell receptor beta chains below, sequenced in a study of cytomegalovirus exposure and HLA in healthy donors. The PCR ran on 60 Vbeta and 13 Jbeta primers. The method was immunoSEQ multiplex PCR; TCRdb's version includes in-frame clones alone and lacks a portion of them. The data contain about 160,000 clones, approximately 76% of them singletons. Sequenced: PBMCs. These receptors originate from a female donor in good health and CMV-seronegative.

The CDR3 sequence is CASSLTTGPQQYF. CDR3 DNA sequence: TGTGCCAGCAGCTTGACGACAGGGCCCCAGCAGTACTTC. The genes are TRBV7-9 and TRBJ2-7; the match to TRBD1 covers 7 bases. Germline CDR1 and CDR2: SEHNR and FQNEAQ (reference sequence). The CDR3 is 13 residues long. V trimming: 3 bases; J trimming: 8 bases; junction bases outside the gene matches: 7. Combining the CDR3 with reference TRBV7-9 and TRBJ2-7 gives the whole variable domain DTGVSQNPRHKITKRGQNVTFRCDPISEHNRLYWYRQTLGQGPEFLTYFQNEAQLEKSRLLSDRFSAERPKGSFSTLEIQRTEQGDSAMYLCASSLTTGPQQYFGPGTRLTVT.

This clone was picked up a small number of times. The J gene is TRBJ2-2, the V gene TRBV9; a possible D gene is TRBD2 (6 bases). This CDR3 has 16 residues. Germline V gene lookup returns CDR1 SGDLS and CDR2 YYNGEE. Trimming cost V 6 bases and J 1 base, with 16 bases left between them. CDR3 protein: CASTRLAALNTGELFF. CDR3 nucleotides: TGTGCCAGCACCCGATTAGCGGCTCTGAACACCGGGGAGCTGTTTTTT.

This chain links TRBV6-6 with TRBJ1-1, with a weak D call TRBD1 (5 bases). The CDR3 runs 12 residues. The V end lost 0 bases, the J end lost 10 bases, and 9 bases lay between the germline ends. Germline V gives CDR1 MNHNY, CDR2 SVGAGI (reference sequence). The CDR3 loop reads CASSYSGGGAFF. CDR3 bases: TGTGCCAGCAGTTACTCTGGGGGGGGAGCTTTCTTT.

This chain links TRBV5-8 with TRBJ1-3; D might be TRBD1 (5 bases). This CDR3 has 15 amino acids. CDR1 is SGHTS and CDR2 is YDEGEE in the germline V gene. Trimming cost V 9 bases and J 2 bases, with 18 bases left between them. This CDR3 is CATAGGSTPGNTIYF. CDR3 DNA sequence: TGTGCCACTGCGGGGGGATCAACTCCTGGAAACACCATATATTTT. Full variable domain (rest looked up from reference TRBV5-8 and TRBJ1-3): EAGVTQSPTHLIKTRGQQATLRCSPISGHTSVYWYQQALGLGLQFLLWYDEGEERNRGNFPPRFSGRQFPNYSSELNVNALELEDSALYLCATAGGSTPGNTIYFGEGSWLTVV.

The J gene is TRBJ2-1, the V gene TRBV5-4, with D hard to call. V was clipped by 3 bases and J by 5 bases, with 12 bases between them. In germline, CDR1 is SGHNT, CDR2 YYREEE (reference sequence). The CDR3 extends over 14 amino acids. The CDR3 DNA reads as TGTGCCAGCAGCTGGTCTCCTGACAACAATGAGCAGTTCTTC. Its translation is CASSWSPDNNEQFF.